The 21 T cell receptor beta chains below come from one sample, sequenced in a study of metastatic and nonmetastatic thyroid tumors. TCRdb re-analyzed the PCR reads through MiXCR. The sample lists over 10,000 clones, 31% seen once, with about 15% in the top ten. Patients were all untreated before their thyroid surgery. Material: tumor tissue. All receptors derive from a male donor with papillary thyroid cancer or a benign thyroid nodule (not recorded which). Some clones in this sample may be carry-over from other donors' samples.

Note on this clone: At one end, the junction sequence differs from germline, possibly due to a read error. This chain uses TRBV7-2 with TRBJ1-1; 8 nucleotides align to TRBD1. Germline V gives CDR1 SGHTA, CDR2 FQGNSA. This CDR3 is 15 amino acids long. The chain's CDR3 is CASSDSGGSNIEAFF. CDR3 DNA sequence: TGTGCCAGCAGCGACTCAGGGGGCTCGAACATTGAAGCTTTCTTT.

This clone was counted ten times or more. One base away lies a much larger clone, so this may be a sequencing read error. The CDR3 spells CAIGRQGEMNTEAFF. CDR3 DNA sequence: TGTGCCATCGGCAGACAGGGGGAAATGAACACTGAAGCTTTCTTT. The chain combines TRBV10-3 with TRBJ1-1, with TRBD1 identical over 9 bases. Germline trimming cut 8 bases from V and 0 bases from J; bases unmatched to any gene: 7. Germline CDR1 reads ENHRY; CDR2 reads SYGVKD. The CDR3 totals 15 residues.

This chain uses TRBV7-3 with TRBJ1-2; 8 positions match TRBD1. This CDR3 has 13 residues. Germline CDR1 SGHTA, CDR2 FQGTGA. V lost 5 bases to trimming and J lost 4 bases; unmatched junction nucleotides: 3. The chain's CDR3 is CASSPGQGYGYTF. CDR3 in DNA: TGTGCCAGCAGCCCCGGACAGGGCTATGGCTACACCTTC.

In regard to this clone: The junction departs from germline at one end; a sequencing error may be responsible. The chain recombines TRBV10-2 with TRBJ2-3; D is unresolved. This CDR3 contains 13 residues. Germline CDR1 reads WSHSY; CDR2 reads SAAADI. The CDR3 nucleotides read TGCGCCGGCAGTGAGAAGGTGATGAGTACGCAGTATTTT. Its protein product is CAGSEKVMSTQYF.

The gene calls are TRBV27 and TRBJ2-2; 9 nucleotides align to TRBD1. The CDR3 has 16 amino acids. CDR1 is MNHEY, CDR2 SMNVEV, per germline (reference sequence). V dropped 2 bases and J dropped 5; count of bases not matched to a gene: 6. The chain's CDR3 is CASSLGGTGITGELFF. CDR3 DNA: TGTGCCAGCAGTTTAGGGGGGACAGGGATAACCGGGGAGCTGTTTTTT.

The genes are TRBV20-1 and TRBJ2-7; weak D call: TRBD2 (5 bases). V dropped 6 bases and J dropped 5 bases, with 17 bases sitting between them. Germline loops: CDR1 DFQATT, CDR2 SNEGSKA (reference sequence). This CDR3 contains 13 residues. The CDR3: CSAPGLAFDEQYF. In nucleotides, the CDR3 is TGCAGTGCCCCTGGGCTAGCATTTGACGAGCAGTACTTC.

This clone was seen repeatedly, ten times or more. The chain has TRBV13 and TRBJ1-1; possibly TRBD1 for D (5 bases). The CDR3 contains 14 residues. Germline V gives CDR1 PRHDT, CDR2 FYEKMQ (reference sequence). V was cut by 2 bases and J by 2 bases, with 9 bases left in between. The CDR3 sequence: CASSLTGGNTEAFF. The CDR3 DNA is TGTGCCAGCAGCTTAACCGGGGGTAACACTGAAGCTTTCTTT.

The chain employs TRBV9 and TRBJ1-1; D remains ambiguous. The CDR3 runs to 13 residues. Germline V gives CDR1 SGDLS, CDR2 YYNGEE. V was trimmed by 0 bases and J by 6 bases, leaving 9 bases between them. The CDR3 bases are TGTGCCAGCAGCGTAGAAGGCACCTCTGAAGCTTTCTTT. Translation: CASSVEGTSEAFF.

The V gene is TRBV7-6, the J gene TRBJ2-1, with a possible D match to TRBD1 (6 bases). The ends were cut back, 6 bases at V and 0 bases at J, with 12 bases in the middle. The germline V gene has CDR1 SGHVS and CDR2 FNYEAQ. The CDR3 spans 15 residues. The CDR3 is CASSRGTGSYNEQFF. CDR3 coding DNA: TGTGCCAGCAGTAGGGGGACGGGCTCCTACAATGAGCAGTTCTTC.

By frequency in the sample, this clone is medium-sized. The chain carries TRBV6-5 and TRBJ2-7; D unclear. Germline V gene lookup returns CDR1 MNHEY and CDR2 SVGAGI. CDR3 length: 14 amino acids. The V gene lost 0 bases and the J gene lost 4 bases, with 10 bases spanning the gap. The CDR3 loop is CASSYSDNGYEQYF. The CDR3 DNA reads TGTGCCAGCAGTTACTCAGACAATGGGTACGAGCAGTACTTC.

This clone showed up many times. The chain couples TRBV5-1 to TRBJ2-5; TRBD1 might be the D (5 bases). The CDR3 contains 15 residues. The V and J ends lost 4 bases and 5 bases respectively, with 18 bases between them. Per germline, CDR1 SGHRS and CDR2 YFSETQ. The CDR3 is CASSPEYSRGETQYF. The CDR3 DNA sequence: TGCGCCAGCAGCCCCGAATATTCAAGGGGCGAGACCCAGTACTTC.

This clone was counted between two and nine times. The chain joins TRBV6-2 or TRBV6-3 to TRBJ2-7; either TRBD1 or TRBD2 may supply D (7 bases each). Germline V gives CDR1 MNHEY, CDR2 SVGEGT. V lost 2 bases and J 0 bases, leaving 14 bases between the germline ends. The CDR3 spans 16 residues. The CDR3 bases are TGTGCCAGCAGTTACAGCGGGACAGAAAGCTCCTACGAGCAGTACTTC. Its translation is CASSYSGTESSYEQYF.

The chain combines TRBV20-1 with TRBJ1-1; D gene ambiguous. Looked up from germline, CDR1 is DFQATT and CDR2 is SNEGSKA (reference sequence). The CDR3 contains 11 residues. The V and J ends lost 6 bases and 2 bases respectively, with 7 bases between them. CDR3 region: CSASSNTEAFF. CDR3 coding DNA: TGCAGTGCGAGTAGCAACACTGAAGCTTTCTTT.

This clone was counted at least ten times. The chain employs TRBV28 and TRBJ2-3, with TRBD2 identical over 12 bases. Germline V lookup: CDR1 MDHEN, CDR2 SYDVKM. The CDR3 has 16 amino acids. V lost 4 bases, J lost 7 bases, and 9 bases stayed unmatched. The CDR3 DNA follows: TGTGCCAGCAGTTCCTCCCTAGCGGGGGGGCGATATACGCAGTATTTT. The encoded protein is CASSSSLAGGRYTQYF.

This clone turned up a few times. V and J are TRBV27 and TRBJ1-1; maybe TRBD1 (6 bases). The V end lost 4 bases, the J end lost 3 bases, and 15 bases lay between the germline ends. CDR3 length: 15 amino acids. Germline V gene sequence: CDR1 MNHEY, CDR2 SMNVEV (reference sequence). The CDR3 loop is CASSSTGSVYTEAFF. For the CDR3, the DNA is TGTGCCAGCAGTTCGACAGGCTCGGTGTACACTGAAGCTTTCTTT.

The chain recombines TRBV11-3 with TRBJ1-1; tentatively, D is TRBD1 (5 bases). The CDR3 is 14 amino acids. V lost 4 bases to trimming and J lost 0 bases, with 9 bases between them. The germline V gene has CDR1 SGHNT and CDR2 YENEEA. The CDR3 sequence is CASSSGEMNTEAFF. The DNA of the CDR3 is TGTGCCAGCAGCTCGGGGGAAATGAACACTGAAGCTTTCTTT.

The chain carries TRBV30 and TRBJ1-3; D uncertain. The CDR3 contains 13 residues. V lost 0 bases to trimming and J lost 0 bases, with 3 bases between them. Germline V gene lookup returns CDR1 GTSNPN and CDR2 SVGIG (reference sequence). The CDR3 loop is CAWSVNSGNTIYF. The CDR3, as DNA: TGTGCCTGGAGTGTTAACTCTGGAAACACCATATATTTT.

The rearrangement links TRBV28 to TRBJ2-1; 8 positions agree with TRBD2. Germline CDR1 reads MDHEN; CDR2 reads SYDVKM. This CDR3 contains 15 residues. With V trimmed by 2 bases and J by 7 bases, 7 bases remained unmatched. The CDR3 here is CASSLVGRAVNEQFF. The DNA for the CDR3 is TGTGCCAGCAGTTTAGTCGGGAGGGCCGTGAATGAGCAGTTCTTC.

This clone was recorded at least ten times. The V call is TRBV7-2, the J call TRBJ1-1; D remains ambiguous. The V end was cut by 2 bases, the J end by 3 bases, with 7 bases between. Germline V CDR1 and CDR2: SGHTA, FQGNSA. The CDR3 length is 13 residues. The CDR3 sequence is CASSLLGDTEAFF. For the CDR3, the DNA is TGTGCCAGCAGCTTATTAGGAGACACTGAAGCTTTCTTT.

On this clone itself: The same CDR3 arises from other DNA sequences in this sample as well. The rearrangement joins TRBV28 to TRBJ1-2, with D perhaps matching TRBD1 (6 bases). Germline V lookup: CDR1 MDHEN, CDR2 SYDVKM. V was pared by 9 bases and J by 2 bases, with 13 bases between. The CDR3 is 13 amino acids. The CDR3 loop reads CASSADRNYGYTF. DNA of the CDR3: TGTGCCAGTAGTGCCGACAGGAACTATGGCTACACCTTC.

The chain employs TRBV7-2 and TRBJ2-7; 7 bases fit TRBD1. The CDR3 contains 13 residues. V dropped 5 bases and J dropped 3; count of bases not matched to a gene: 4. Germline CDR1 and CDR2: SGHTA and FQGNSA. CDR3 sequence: CASSPGQHYEQYF. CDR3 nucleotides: TGTGCCAGCAGCCCGGGACAGCACTACGAGCAGTACTTC.